A selection of T cell receptor beta chains follows, all from one sample in a study of OX40 agonist ivuxolimab in advanced cancers. Data came from immunoSEQ multiplex PCR; TCRdb stores just in-frame clones and leaves some out. Of approximately 76,000 clones in the sample, 94% were seen once. Sequenced material: CD4+ or CD8+ T cells sorted from blood, taken in a trial of the OX40 agonist ivuxolimab. The receptors shown here come from an adult with an advanced solid tumor such as melanoma, head and neck, liver or kidney cancer. Both conserved end residues are part of each CDR3. D genes are given only for firm matches.

V gene: TRBV14; D gene: TRBD1; J gene: TRBJ1-2; CDR3 DNA: TGTGCCAGCAGCCTCCAGGGGGCTGGCTATGGCTACACCTTC; CDR3 protein: CASSLQGAGYGYTF
V gene: TRBV7-2; D gene: TRBD1; J gene: TRBJ2-7; CDR3 DNA: TGTGCCAGTTCGGACAGGGCAAACTACGAGCAGTACTTC; CDR3 protein: CASSDRANYEQYF
V gene: TRBV2; D gene: TRBD1; J gene: TRBJ1-3; CDR3 DNA: TGTGCCAGCAGTGAAACGACAGGGGACTCTGGAAACACCATATATTTT; CDR3 protein: CASSETTGDSGNTIYF
V gene: TRBV7-9; D gene: TRBD1; J gene: TRBJ1-1; CDR3 DNA: TGTGCCAGCAACTACGGGACAGGGAAGACTGAAGCTTTCTTT; CDR3 protein: CASNYGTGKTEAFF
V gene: TRBV13; D gene: TRBD1; J gene: TRBJ1-4; CDR3 DNA: TGTGCCAGCAGCTTGGGCATCCAGGGGGCAGGAGAAAAACTGTTTTTT; CDR3 protein: CASSLGIQGAGEKLFF
V gene: TRBV9; D gene: .; J gene: TRBJ1-2; CDR3 DNA: TGTGCCAGCAGCGTAAGACAGAGCTATGGCTACACCTTC; CDR3 protein: CASSVRQSYGYTF
V gene: TRBV25-1; D gene: TRBD1; J gene: TRBJ2-7; CDR3 DNA: TGTGCCAGCAGGGGGGAGGGGTACAGGGGGCACTACGAGCAGTACTTC; CDR3 protein: CASRGEGYRGHYEQYF
V gene: TRBV14; D gene: .; J gene: TRBJ2-1; CDR3 DNA: TGTGCCAGCAGCCACCTGACAGGCTACAATGAGCAGTTCTTC; CDR3 protein: CASSHLTGYNEQFF
V gene: TRBV7-3; D gene: .; J gene: TRBJ2-2; CDR3 DNA: TGTGCCAGCAGCCCAGCGCTAGCGTCGAACACCGGGGAGCTGTTTTTT; CDR3 protein: CASSPALASNTGELFF
V gene: TRBV4-2; D gene: .; J gene: TRBJ1-2; CDR3 DNA: TGTGCCAGCAGCCAAGATAGGGGACAAGTAAACTATGGCTACACCTTC; CDR3 protein: CASSQDRGQVNYGYTF